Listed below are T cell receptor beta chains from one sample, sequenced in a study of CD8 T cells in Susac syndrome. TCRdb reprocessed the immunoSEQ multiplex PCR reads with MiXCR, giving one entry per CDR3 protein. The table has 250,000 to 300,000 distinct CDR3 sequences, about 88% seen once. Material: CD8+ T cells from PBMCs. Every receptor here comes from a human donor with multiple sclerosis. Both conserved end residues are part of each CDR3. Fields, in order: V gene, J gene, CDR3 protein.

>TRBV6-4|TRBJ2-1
CASSHLAAAYNEQFF
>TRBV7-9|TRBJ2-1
CASSPPFYNEQFF
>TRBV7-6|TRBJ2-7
CASAPYDSYEQYF
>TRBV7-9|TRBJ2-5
CASSPNLLPMIETQYF
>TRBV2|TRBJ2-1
CASSETGSSYNEQFF
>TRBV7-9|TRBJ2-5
CASSLVDWVQETQYF
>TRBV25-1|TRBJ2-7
CASSEEAAGFEQYF
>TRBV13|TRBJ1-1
CASSLDREAFF
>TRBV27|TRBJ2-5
CASSSRVRGQETQYF
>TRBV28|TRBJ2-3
CASSSHKGGRGSGTDTQYF
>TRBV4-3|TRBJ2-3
CASSQDFTSTDTQYF
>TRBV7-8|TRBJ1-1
CASSYNPPGPKNTEAFF
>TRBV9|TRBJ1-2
CASSVGATGLGYTF
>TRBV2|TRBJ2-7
CASFGGYEQYF
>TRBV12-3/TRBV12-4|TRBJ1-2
CASSDWTGNYGYTF
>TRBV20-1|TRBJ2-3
CSATGAHPSTDTQYF
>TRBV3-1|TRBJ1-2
CASSQGGPYYGYTF
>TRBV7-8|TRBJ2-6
CASSPRPGANVLTF
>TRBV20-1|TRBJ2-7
CSARESEQYF
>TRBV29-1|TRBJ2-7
CSVATGEGEQYF
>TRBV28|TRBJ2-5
CASSLRAGVVRETQYF
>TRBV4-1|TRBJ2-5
CASSQEFGTTQETQYF
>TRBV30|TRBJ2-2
CAWSVSGELFF
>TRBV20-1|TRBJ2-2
CSGTGGNTGELFF
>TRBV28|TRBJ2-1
CASSLPTGLAGGPDNEQFF
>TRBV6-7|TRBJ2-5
CARKVETQYF
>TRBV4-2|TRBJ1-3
CASSTSQGALGNTIYF
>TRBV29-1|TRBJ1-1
CSVVQMNTEAFF
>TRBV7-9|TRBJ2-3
CASLPGGAGAHTDTQYF
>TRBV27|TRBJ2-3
CASGPSTDTQYF
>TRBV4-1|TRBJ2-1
CASSPTLVRRNEQFF
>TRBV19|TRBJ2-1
CASRAGTRGHNEQFF
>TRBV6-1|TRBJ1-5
CASSEADGRNQPQHF
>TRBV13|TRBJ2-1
CASSLEDYNEQFF
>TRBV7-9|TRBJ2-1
CASSIGGAWGEQFF